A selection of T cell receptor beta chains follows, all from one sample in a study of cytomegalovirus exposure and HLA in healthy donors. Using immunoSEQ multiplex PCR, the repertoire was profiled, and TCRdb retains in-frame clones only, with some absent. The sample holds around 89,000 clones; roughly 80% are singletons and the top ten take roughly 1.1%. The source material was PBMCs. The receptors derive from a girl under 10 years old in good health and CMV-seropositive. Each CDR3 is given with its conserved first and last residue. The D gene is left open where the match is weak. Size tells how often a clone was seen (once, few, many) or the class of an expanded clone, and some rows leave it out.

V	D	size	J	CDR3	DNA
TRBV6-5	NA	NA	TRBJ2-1	CASSYRSRSYNEQFF	TGTGCCAGCAGTTATCGGTCTCGCTCCTACAATGAGCAGTTCTTC
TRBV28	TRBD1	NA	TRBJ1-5	CASSLPGQGNQPQHF	TGTGCCAGCAGTTTGCCGGGACAGGGCAATCAGCCCCAGCATTTT
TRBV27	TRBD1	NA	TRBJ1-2	CASGLVQGLDGYTF	TGTGCCAGCGGGCTTGTACAGGGGCTCGATGGCTACACCTTC
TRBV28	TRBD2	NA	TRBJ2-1	CASSSSGRGPYNEQFF	TGTGCCAGCAGTAGCAGCGGGAGGGGACCCTACAATGAGCAGTTCTTC
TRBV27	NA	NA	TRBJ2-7	CASSPYRIGETYEQYF	TGTGCCAGCAGTCCCTACCGGATTGGGGAGACCTACGAGCAGTACTTC
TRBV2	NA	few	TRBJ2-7	CASSPVHEQYF	TGTGCCAGCAGCCCGGTCCACGAGCAGTACTTC
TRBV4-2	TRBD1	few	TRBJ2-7	CASSQRTGDSSYEQYF	TGTGCCAGCAGCCAGAGGACAGGGGACAGCTCCTACGAGCAGTACTTC
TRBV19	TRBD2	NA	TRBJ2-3	CASSIGGSISDTQYF	TGTGCCAGTAGTATAGGCGGGAGTATCTCAGATACGCAGTATTTT
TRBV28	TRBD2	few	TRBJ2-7	CASRGSGEGGGEQYF	TGTGCCAGCAGGGGGAGCGGGGAAGGAGGTGGGGAGCAGTACTTC
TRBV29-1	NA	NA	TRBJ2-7	CSVSRVEGYEQYF	TGCAGCGTGAGTCGGGTGGAGGGCTACGAGCAGTACTTC
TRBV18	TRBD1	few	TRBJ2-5	CASSLSQGVRETQYF	TGTGCCAGCTCACTGTCGCAGGGGGTTCGGGAGACCCAGTACTTC
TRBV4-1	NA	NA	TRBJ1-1	CASSQYPQDSLNTEAFF	TGCGCCAGCAGCCAATACCCGCAAGACAGCTTGAACACTGAAGCTTTCTTT
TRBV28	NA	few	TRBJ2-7	CASSRLPYEQYF	TGTGCCAGCAGCCGACTCCCGTACGAGCAGTACTTC
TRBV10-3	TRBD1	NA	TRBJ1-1	CASTTGQDISFTEAFF	TGTGCCAGCACGACGGGACAGGACATATCGTTCACTGAAGCTTTCTTT
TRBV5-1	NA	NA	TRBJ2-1	CASSRNGQDYSYNEQFF	TGCGCCAGCAGCCGAAACGGACAGGACTACTCCTACAATGAGCAGTTCTTC
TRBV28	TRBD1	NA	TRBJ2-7	CASSRRTGLSYEQYF	TGTGCCAGCAGTAGACGGACAGGCCTCTCCTACGAGCAGTACTTC
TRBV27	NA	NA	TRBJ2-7	CASSIGPPYEQYF	TGTGCCAGCAGTATTGGCCCACCCTACGAGCAGTACTTC
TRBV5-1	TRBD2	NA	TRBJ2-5	CASSTDLAGNQETQYF	TGCGCCAGCAGCACGGACCTAGCGGGGAACCAAGAGACCCAGTACTTC
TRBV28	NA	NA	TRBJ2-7	CASSPPADGNYEQYF	TGTGCCAGCAGTCCTCCGGCGGACGGGAACTACGAGCAGTACTTC
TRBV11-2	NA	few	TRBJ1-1	CASSLQTVTRGEVNTEAFF	TGTGCCAGCAGCTTACAGACCGTCACGCGGGGAGAGGTGAACACTGAAGCTTTCTTT
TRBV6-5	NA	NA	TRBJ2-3	CASSLAGAADTQYF	TGTGCCAGCAGTTTAGCAGGGGCAGCAGATACGCAGTATTTT
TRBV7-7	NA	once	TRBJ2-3	CASSLLIRDTQYF	TGTGCTAGCAGCTTGTTAATCCGGGATACGCAGTATTTT
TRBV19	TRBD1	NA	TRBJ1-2	CASIPGQGIYGYTF	TGTGCCAGTATCCCGGGACAGGGTATCTATGGCTACACCTTC
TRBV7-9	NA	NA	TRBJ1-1	CSSSIISWARGNTEAFF	TGTTCCAGCAGCATAATATCGTGGGCCCGGGGGAACACTGAAGCTTTCTTT
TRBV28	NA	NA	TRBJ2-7	CASGPPGYDYEQYF	TGTGCCAGCGGCCCCCCCGGGTACGACTACGAGCAGTACTTC
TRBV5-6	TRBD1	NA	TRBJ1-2	CASRHSQGAVFGYTF	TGTGCCAGCAGACATAGCCAGGGGGCGGTTTTTGGCTACACCTTC
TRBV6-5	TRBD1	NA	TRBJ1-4	CASSDRAPTNEKLFF	TGTGCCAGCAGCGACAGGGCCCCAACTAATGAAAAACTGTTTTTT
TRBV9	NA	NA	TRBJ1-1	CASSRGENTEAFF	TGTGCCAGCAGCCGGGGGGAGAACACTGAAGCTTTCTTT